Following are 15 T cell receptor beta chains from one sample sequenced in a study of cytomegalovirus exposure and HLA in healthy donors. Primers for the PCR totalled 60 Vbeta and 13 Jbeta. Produced via immunoSEQ multiplex PCR; TCRdb's table is partial and in-frame only. Seen here are 80,000 to 130,000 clones, approximately 72% observed once, and the top ten hold 12% to 15%. The sequenced sample consisted of PBMCs. These receptor sequences come from a male donor in good health and CMV-seropositive.

The chain is built from TRBV5-1 and TRBJ2-1, with 11 bases aligning to TRBD2. The trim removed 3 bases at V and 4 bases at J, leaving 6 bases unmatched. This CDR3 region has 16 residues. Germline V gene lookup returns CDR1 SGHRS and CDR2 YFSETQ. CDR3 nucleotides: TGCGCCAGCAGCTGGGGGGGGACTAGCGGATACAATGAGCAGTTCTTC. Translating gives CASSWGGTSGYNEQFF.

This clone was counted a few times. This chain connects TRBV6-6 to TRBJ1-5; D not resolved. This CDR3 comprises 14 residues. Germline V lookup: CDR1 MNHNY, CDR2 SVGAGI (reference sequence). V was clipped by 6 bases and J by 7 bases, with 16 bases between them. The CDR3 spells CASSPAGSLQPQHF. In DNA form, the CDR3 reads TGTGCCAGCAGCCCCGCGGGCTCTCTCCAGCCCCAGCATTTT.

This clone occurred a few times. The chain employs TRBV7-8 and TRBJ2-7, with 7 bases aligning to TRBD1. V trimming: 6 bases; J trimming: 2 bases; junction bases outside the gene matches: 10. Germline values: CDR1 SGHVS, CDR2 FQNEAQ. The CDR3 has 15 amino acids. The DNA of the CDR3 is TGTGCCAGCAGTTTCCCGGACAGGCCGCCCTACGAGCAGTACTTC. It is translated as CASSFPDRPPYEQYF.

The V gene is TRBV4-3, the J gene TRBJ2-6; D is undetermined. Germline CDR1 and CDR2: LGHNA and YSLEER. The CDR3 loop spans 16 amino acids. V was trimmed by 5 bases and J by 1 base, leaving 12 bases between them. CDR3: CASSRTAPSGANVLTF. CDR3 coding DNA: TGCGCCAGCAGCAGAACAGCACCATCTGGGGCCAACGTCCTGACTTTC.

V usage is TRBV25-1 and J usage is TRBJ1-4, with 9 nucleotides matching TRBD1. Germline V gives CDR1 MGHDK, CDR2 SYGVNS. V shed 6 bases and J 7 bases; nucleotides not matched to a gene: 18. The CDR3 totals 18 residues. The DNA for the CDR3 is TGTGCCAGCAGCAACCAAGGGGTCCGACAGGGGGTAGGTGAAAAACTGTTTTTT. Its protein product is CASSNQGVRQGVGEKLFF.

This clone was seen just once. This chain joins TRBV7-2 and TRBJ2-3; 9 bases align to TRBD2. Germline values: CDR1 SGHTA, CDR2 FQGNSA. CDR3 length: 17 residues. V gave up 1 base and J gave up 2 bases; unmatched junction bases: 7. CDR3 amino acids: CASSLGEERGDTDTQYF. In DNA, the CDR3 is TGTGCCAGCAGCTTAGGGGAAGAGCGGGGGGACACAGATACGCAGTATTTT.

Concerning this clone itself: A junction boundary mismatches the germline segment, possibly from a read error. The rearrangement uses TRBV7-7 and TRBJ1-1; D gene ambiguous. The CDR3 loop spans 13 amino acids. The germline V gene has CDR1 SSHAT and CDR2 FNYEAQ (reference sequence). For the CDR3, the DNA is TGTGCTAGCAGCTTAGATAGTAACACTGAAGCTTTCTTT. Its protein product is CASSLDSNTEAFF.

The chain employs TRBV10-3 and TRBJ2-2; 8 bases align to TRBD1. The CDR3 runs 17 residues. V was clipped by 0 bases and J by 0 bases; unmatched bases: 3. Germline V lookup: CDR1 ENHRY, CDR2 SYGVKD. DNA of the CDR3: TGTGCCATCAGTGAGTCAGGACAGGGATCGAACACCGGGGAGCTGTTTTTT. Translating gives CAISESGQGSNTGELFF.

DNA for the CDR3: TGTGCCAGCAGTCAAGGCGGCGAGCAGTACTTC. Its protein is CASSQGGEQYF. This rearrangement joins TRBV27 to TRBJ2-7; D call uncertain. Germline V CDR1 and CDR2: MNHEY, SMNVEV (reference sequence). This CDR3 is 11 amino acids long. Trimming pared 5 bases from V and 6 bases from J, leaving 8 bases between.

This rearrangement joins TRBV7-2 to TRBJ2-5; 8 bases are a match to TRBD1. The CDR3 is 16 residues long. Germline loops: CDR1 SGHTA, CDR2 FQGNSA. The junction had 9 bases not matched to a gene; V was cut back by 1 base and J by 5 bases. The CDR3 DNA follows: TGTGCCAGCAGCTTAGATTCAGGGGGCGCGGCGGAGACCCAGTACTTC. This translates into CASSLDSGGAAETQYF.

This clone was observed a handful of times. The V call is TRBV11-3, the J call TRBJ2-5; TRBD1 agrees at 7 bases. The junction had 5 bases not matched to a gene; V was cut back by 2 bases and J by 2 bases. The CDR3 length is 15 residues. Germline V gene sequence: CDR1 SGHNT, CDR2 YENEEA. CDR3 region: CASSLWYRGQETQYF. CDR3 in DNA: TGTGCCAGCAGCTTATGGTACAGGGGTCAAGAGACCCAGTACTTC.

The chain joins TRBV10-3 to TRBJ1-1, with 8 bases identical to TRBD1. Germline CDR1 ENHRY, CDR2 SYGVKD. The CDR3 is 15 amino acids. V dropped 2 bases and J dropped 1; count of bases not matched to a gene: 3. CDR3 coding DNA: TGTGCCATCAGTGAGGGGACAGGACAGAACACTGAAGCTTTCTTT. It is translated as CAISEGTGQNTEAFF.

A few counts support this clone. V usage is TRBV6-6 and J usage is TRBJ2-3, with 8 bases identical to TRBD2. Trimming at V came to 5 bases and at J to 2 bases, leaving 3 bases not matched to a gene. The CDR3 length is 14 residues. Germline V gene sequence: CDR1 MNHNY, CDR2 SVGAGI (reference sequence). The CDR3 loop is CASSRGGLTDTQYF. The DNA of the CDR3 is TGTGCCAGCAGTCGCGGGGGGCTCACAGATACGCAGTATTTT.

This clone showed up just once. The chain uses TRBV4-2 and TRBJ1-2; maybe TRBD1 (6 bases). CDR1 LGHNA and CDR2 YNFKEQ come from the germline V gene. The CDR3 totals 15 residues. V lost 4 bases and J lost 4, with 16 bases in between. CDR3 amino acids: CASSPNGGAAYGYTF. The CDR3 region has the DNA TGTGCCAGCAGCCCTAACGGGGGGGCCGCCTATGGCTACACCTTC.

The rearrangement joins TRBV5-5 to TRBJ2-4; 7 bases agree with TRBD2. This CDR3 contains 15 residues. V was clipped by 2 bases and J by 6 bases; unmatched bases: 8. Per the germline V gene, CDR1 is SGHKS and CDR2 is YYEKEE (reference sequence). The CDR3 sequence: CASSFLGREGNIQYF. The CDR3 DNA reads as TGTGCCAGCAGCTTCCTTGGAAGGGAGGGAAACATTCAGTACTTC. Full variable domain (missing parts from reference TRBV5-5 and TRBJ2-4): DAGVTQSPTHLIKTRGQQVTLRCSPISGHKSVSWYQQVLGQGPQFIFQYYEKEERGRGNFPDRFSARQFPNYSSELNVNALLLGDSALYLCASSFLGREGNIQYFGAGTRLSVL.